These 32 T cell receptor beta chains share one sample of origin, sequenced in a study of ipilimumab plus nivolumab after autologous stem cell transplantation. Profiled with immunoSEQ multiplex PCR; TCRdb holds only in-frame clones, not every one. Among approximately 84,000 clones listed, 65% to 85% were seen once. Sequences were derived from PBMCs, sampled in a trial of ipilimumab plus nivolumab as post-transplant consolidation. The receptors were sampled from a male donor with diffuse large B-cell lymphoma.

This clone was detected a few times. The chain employs TRBV2 and TRBJ1-5, with D perhaps TRBD1 (5 bases). Germline V lookup: CDR1 SNHLY, CDR2 FYNNEI. The CDR3 consists of 15 residues. The V end lost 3 bases, the J end lost 4 bases, and 13 bases lay between the germline ends. Written as DNA, the CDR3 is TGTGCCAGCAGTGATCAGGGTATGGGTAATCAGCCCCAGCATTTT. This translates into CASSDQGMGNQPQHF. Supplemented by reference TRBV2 and TRBJ1-5, the full variable domain reads EPEVTQTPSHQVTQMGQEVILRCVPISNHLYFYWYRQILGQKVEFLVSFYNNEISEKSEIFDDQFSVERPDGSNFTLKIRSTKLEDSAMYFCASSDQGMGNQPQHFGDGTRLSIL.

The chain uses TRBV11-2 and TRBJ1-6; D possibly corresponds to TRBD1 (6 bases). Germline lookup yields CDR1 SGHAT and CDR2 FQNNGV. Trimming pared 3 bases from V and 7 bases from J, leaving 16 bases between. CDR3 length equals 16 residues. The DNA of the CDR3 is TGTGCCAGCAGCTTTGGTTGGGAAACAGGGAATTCACCCCTCCACTTT. This codes for CASSFGWETGNSPLHF.

This clone came up a few times. CDR3 bases: TGTGCCAGCAGCGTAGACGCCGCCGAGACCCAGTACTTC. It yields the protein CASSVDAAETQYF. The chain uses TRBV9 and TRBJ2-5, with no clear D. CDR1 and CDR2 (germline): SGDLS, YYNGEE. V was clipped by 0 bases and J by 5 bases, with 8 bases between them. The CDR3 contains 13 residues.

The V call is TRBV4-2, the J call TRBJ1-2, with 7 bases that match TRBD1. In germline, CDR1 is LGHNA, CDR2 YNFKEQ. The V segment lost 1 base and the J segment 6 bases; nucleotides outside the gene matches: 5. This CDR3 has 14 amino acids. The CDR3 region has the DNA TGTGCCAGCAGCCAAGTGACAGGGTTCGATGGCTACACCTTC. Translated, it gives CASSQVTGFDGYTF.

To note about this clone: In the same sample, other DNA sequences code for this CDR3. J is TRBJ1-1 and V is TRBV5-1, with D tentatively TRBD1 (5 bases). Germline V gene data show CDR1 as SGHRS and CDR2 as YFSETQ. The CDR3 consists of 14 residues. Deletions cut 6 bases from V and 1 base from J, with 13 bases between. CDR3 amino acids: CASTSRGENTEAFF. The CDR3 DNA is TGCGCCAGCACGTCCCGGGGGGAGAACACTGAAGCTTTCTTT.

This clone has a single count. This rearrangement joins TRBV5-5 to TRBJ1-5, with D tentatively TRBD1 (5 bases). Per the germline V gene, CDR1 is SGHKS and CDR2 is YYEKEE (reference sequence). The CDR3 has 16 residues. The V gene lost 0 bases and the J gene lost 1 base, with 11 bases spanning the gap. CDR3 residues: CASSLGGDPSNQPQHF. The CDR3, as DNA: TGTGCCAGCAGCTTGGGGGGGGACCCGAGCAATCAGCCCCAGCATTTT. Together with reference TRBV5-5 and TRBJ1-5, the CDR3 gives the full variable domain: DAGVTQSPTHLIKTRGQQVTLRCSPISGHKSVSWYQQVLGQGPQFIFQYYEKEERGRGNFPDRFSARQFPNYSSELNVNALLLGDSALYLCASSLGGDPSNQPQHFGDGTRLSIL.

CDR3 sequence: CASSPPGPLSNGYTF. The CDR3, as DNA: TGTGCCAGCAGTCCACCCGGGCCTCTAAGTAATGGCTACACCTTC. The V and J genes are TRBV6-5 and TRBJ1-2; no clear D. The CDR3 contains 15 residues. Germline V gives CDR1 MNHEY, CDR2 SVGAGI. The V end lost 5 bases, the J end lost 6 bases, and 19 bases lay between the germline ends.

V and J are TRBV5-6 and TRBJ2-1; D perhaps matches TRBD2 (7 bases). Germline V gives CDR1 SGHDT, CDR2 YYEEEE. The CDR3 is 16 residues long. Trimming cost V 4 bases and J 0 bases, with 14 bases left between them. This CDR3 reads CASSGGAASSYNEQFF. The CDR3 DNA is TGTGCCAGCAGCGGGGGGGCGGCTAGCTCCTACAATGAGCAGTTCTTC.

The chain employs TRBV2 and TRBJ1-1, with a weak D call TRBD1 (6 bases). The V gene's germline CDR1 is SNHLY and CDR2 FYNNEI. The CDR3 has 14 residues. V lost 6 bases and J lost 8, with 19 bases in between. CDR3 in DNA: TGTGCCAGCAGCGCCTTACTTGAGGGACACGAAGCTTTCTTT. Translation gives CASSALLEGHEAFF. The whole variable domain, remainder taken from reference TRBV2 and TRBJ1-1, is EPEVTQTPSHQVTQMGQEVILRCVPISNHLYFYWYRQILGQKVEFLVSFYNNEISEKSEIFDDQFSVERPDGSNFTLKIRSTKLEDSAMYFCASSALLEGHEAFFGQGTRLTVV.

V usage is TRBV7-6 and J usage is TRBJ1-5; D gene unclear. Germline loops: CDR1 SGHVS, CDR2 FNYEAQ. Trimming stripped 2 bases from V and 1 base from J, with 9 bases between. The CDR3 is 15 amino acids. CDR3 sequence reads: CASSLYTGSNQPQHF. The DNA of the CDR3 is TGTGCCAGCAGCTTATACACGGGGAGCAATCAGCCCCAGCATTTT.

V gene TRBV7-8 combines with J gene TRBJ2-4; D is perhaps TRBD2 (6 bases). The CDR3 extends over 15 amino acids. V dropped 1 base and J dropped 5 bases, with 12 bases sitting between them. CDR1 and CDR2 from the germline V gene are SGHVS and FQNEAQ. The CDR3 nucleotides read TGTGCCAGCAGCTTAGGGCGGGGAAGCGAAAACATTCAGTACTTC. Protein: CASSLGRGSENIQYF.

A few counts support this clone. For the CDR3, the DNA is TGCAGCGCTAGGGGACAAATGGCCACTGAAGCTTTCTTT. It is translated as CSARGQMATEAFF. This chain uses TRBV29-1 with TRBJ1-1; maybe TRBD1 (6 bases). Germline V gene lookup returns CDR1 SQVTM and CDR2 ANQGSEA. V was trimmed by 7 bases and J by 4 bases, leaving 16 bases between them. The CDR3 is made up of 13 amino acids.

The CDR3 nucleotides are TGTGCCAGCAGCCGGACCCGGGGGAGAGGGGATGGCTACACCTTC. Translated, it gives CASSRTRGRGDGYTF. The chain couples TRBV7-2 to TRBJ1-2; tentative D call: TRBD1 (5 bases). The CDR3 is 15 residues long. Germline lookup yields CDR1 SGHTA and CDR2 FQGNSA. V was trimmed by 5 bases and J by 6 bases, leaving 19 bases between them.

This chain links TRBV30 with TRBJ1-5; D possibly corresponds to TRBD1 (5 bases). V lost 2 bases to trimming and J lost 5 bases, with 10 bases between them. Germline loops: CDR1 GTSNPN, CDR2 SVGIG (reference sequence). This CDR3 is 13 amino acids long. This CDR3 reads CAWSKTADQPQHF. CDR3 sequence (DNA): TGTGCCTGGAGTAAGACAGCGGATCAGCCCCAGCATTTT.

The chain employs TRBV10-3 and TRBJ2-4, with no clear D. The CDR3 spans 14 residues. V gave up 3 bases and J gave up 5 bases, with 11 bases separating them. In germline, CDR1 is ENHRY, CDR2 SYGVKD. The CDR3 DNA reads as TGTGCCATCAGTGAATCTGACGCAGAAAACATTCAGTACTTC. Translation: CAISESDAENIQYF.

The chain links TRBV5-1 to TRBJ1-1; the D gene is possibly TRBD1 (6 bases). Germline CDR1 reads SGHRS; CDR2 reads YFSETQ. The CDR3 contains 16 residues. Trimming took off 4 bases at V and 0 bases at J, with 16 bases between the two ends. CDR3 sequence (DNA): TGCGCCAGCAGCGTCCCCCGGGACACCCTGAACACTGAAGCTTTCTTT. It specifies CASSVPRDTLNTEAFF.

The chain uses TRBV10-1 and TRBJ1-6; no clear D. The V end was cut by 2 bases, the J end by 10 bases, with 15 bases between. The CDR3 is 15 residues long. Germline V gene data show CDR1 as WNHNN and CDR2 as SYGVQD (reference sequence). CDR3 sequence: CASSERVGGKSPLHF. Here the CDR3 DNA reads TGCGCCAGCAGTGAGAGGGTCGGCGGCAAATCACCCCTCCACTTT.

This chain links TRBV25-1 with TRBJ2-3; D is uncertain. Trimming took off 5 bases at V and 4 bases at J, with 10 bases between the two ends. The CDR3 totals 13 residues. Germline assignment: CDR1 MGHDK and CDR2 SYGVNS. The CDR3 DNA reads as TGTGCCAGCAGTTCCTCTTGGGCAGATACGCAGTATTTT. Residues: CASSSSWADTQYF. Looking up the rest from reference TRBV25-1 and TRBJ2-3 gives the full variable domain: EADIYQTPRYLVIGTGKKITLECSQTMGHDKMYWYQQDPGMELHLIHYSYGVNSTEKGDLSSESTVSRIRTEHFPLTLESARPSHTSQYLCASSSSWADTQYFGPGTRLTVL.

The rearrangement uses TRBV5-4 and TRBJ2-6, with D possibly TRBD1 on 6 matching bases. Germline V gives CDR1 SGHNT, CDR2 YYREEE (reference sequence). This CDR3 comprises 15 residues. Between the trimmed V and J ends, which lost 3 bases and 2 bases, there was a span of 9 bases. CDR3 sequence reads: CASSSRQAGANVLTF. In DNA, the CDR3 is TGTGCCAGCAGCTCGAGACAGGCTGGGGCCAACGTCCTGACTTTC.

The chain recombines TRBV2 with TRBJ2-5; tentative D call: TRBD2 (5 bases). The germline CDR1 and CDR2 sequences are SNHLY and FYNNEI. This CDR3 has 16 amino acids. Trimming pared 1 base from V and 4 bases from J, leaving 16 bases between. The CDR3 DNA reads TGTGCCAGCAGTGAAGGGGGTGGAGGAGGCGGAGAGACCCAGTACTTC. Translation gives CASSEGGGGGGETQYF.

The chain links TRBV5-1 to TRBJ2-3, with 10 bases aligning to TRBD2. The CDR3 has 17 amino acids. The J segment lost 2 bases and the V segment lost 5 bases, leaving 11 bases of the junction unmatched. Germline V gene lookup returns CDR1 SGHRS and CDR2 YFSETQ. The CDR3 here is CASSATTSGVPTDTQYF. The CDR3 bases are TGCGCCAGCAGTGCAACCACTAGCGGGGTCCCCACAGATACGCAGTATTTT.

The V and J genes are TRBV7-9 and TRBJ1-2, with 9 positions matching TRBD1. CDR1 and CDR2 (germline): SEHNR, FQNEAQ (reference sequence). With V trimmed by 3 bases and J by 7 bases, 6 bases remained unmatched. The CDR3 has 14 amino acids. CDR3: CASSLGQGQSGYTF. In nucleotides, the CDR3 is TGTGCCAGCAGCTTGGGACAGGGTCAAAGTGGCTACACCTTC.

This chain connects TRBV18 to TRBJ1-2; D not certain. CDR1 and CDR2 from the germline V gene are KGHSH and LQKENI. The CDR3 runs to 14 residues. The ends were cut back, 3 bases at V and 7 bases at J, with 15 bases in the middle. The CDR3 region is CASSPGGSRGGYTF. CDR3 nucleotide sequence: TGTGCCAGCTCACCGGGTGGCAGTCGGGGTGGCTACACCTTC.

This CDR3 is CASSLGPSQRGGLETQYF. The CDR3 DNA reads TGTGCCAGCAGCTTGGGCCCCAGCCAGCGGGGGGGATTAGAGACCCAGTACTTC. The chain joins TRBV5-5 to TRBJ2-5; the match to TRBD2 covers 10 bases. Germline assignment: CDR1 SGHKS and CDR2 YYEKEE (reference sequence). V lost 0 bases, J lost 4 bases, and 12 bases stayed unmatched. This CDR3 is 18 amino acids long.

V gene TRBV11-3 combines with J gene TRBJ2-2; D is unresolved. V gave up 3 bases and J gave up 4 bases, with 9 bases separating them. The CDR3 length is 14 residues. CDR1 SGHNT and CDR2 YENEEA come from the germline V gene. As DNA, the CDR3 is TGTGCCAGCAGCTTGGATCGAGGCACCGGGGAGCTGTTTTTT. It yields the protein CASSLDRGTGELFF.

The rearrangement joins TRBV6-5 to TRBJ1-1; D is uncertain. The length of the CDR3 is 15 residues. V lost 5 bases to trimming and J lost 1 base, with 14 bases between them. The germline gives CDR1 MNHEY, CDR2 SVGAGI. The CDR3 loop is CASSTEGNPNTEAFF. In DNA, the CDR3 is TGTGCCAGCAGTACCGAGGGTAACCCGAACACTGAAGCTTTCTTT.

The V gene is TRBV2, the J gene TRBJ2-3; 8 bases agree with TRBD1. Unmatched junction bases numbered 5, after V lost 6 bases and J lost 3 bases. The CDR3 has 14 amino acids. Germline values: CDR1 SNHLY, CDR2 FYNNEI. The CDR3 protein is CASRETGATDTQYF. CDR3 coding DNA: TGTGCCAGCAGGGAGACAGGGGCGACAGATACGCAGTATTTT.

This chain connects TRBV7-8 to TRBJ2-5, with a weak D call TRBD2 (5 bases). The tail of the sequence fits TRBJ2-7 better, so the J call may be wrong. Germline lookup yields CDR1 SGHVS and CDR2 FQNEAQ. The CDR3 loop spans 14 amino acids. CDR3 DNA: TGTGCCAGCAGCTACGAGGGTTGGGCCGCCGAGCAGTACTTC. The encoded protein is CASSYEGWAAEQYF.

V is TRBV6-6 and J is TRBJ2-5; D call uncertain. The CDR3 sequence is 12 residues long. CDR1 and CDR2 (germline): MNHNY, SVGAGI (reference sequence). V lost 0 bases to trimming and J lost 5 bases, with 4 bases between them. The CDR3 here is CASSYSTETQYF. CDR3 nucleotides: TGTGCCAGCAGTTACTCGACGGAGACCCAGTACTTC.

A few counts support this clone. The J gene is TRBJ1-3, the V gene TRBV18; D ambiguous. Germline CDR1 reads KGHSH; CDR2 reads LQKENI. CDR3 length equals 13 residues. The V end lost 2 bases, the J end lost 2 bases, and 4 bases lay between the germline ends. The CDR3, as DNA: TGTGCCAGCTCACCAGGGGCTGGAAACACCATATATTTT. Protein sequence: CASSPGAGNTIYF.

This chain connects TRBV28 to TRBJ1-2, with TRBD1 identical over 11 bases. This CDR3 spans 16 amino acids. With V trimmed by 5 bases and J by 2 bases, 7 bases remained unmatched. In germline, CDR1 is MDHEN, CDR2 SYDVKM. The CDR3 coding sequence is TGTGCCAGCAGTCTGTTCGGACAGGGGGCGAACTATGGCTACACCTTC. Translation gives CASSLFGQGANYGYTF.

V is TRBV6-5 and J is TRBJ2-7; D is perhaps TRBD1 (6 bases). Germline V gene data show CDR1 as MNHEY and CDR2 as SVGAGI. The CDR3 extends over 15 amino acids. Trimming shortened V by 6 bases and J by 3 bases, and 18 bases separated the two germline ends. The CDR3 protein is CASSRRAGRGYEQYF. Written as DNA, the CDR3 is TGTGCCAGCAGCCGAAGGGCAGGCAGGGGCTACGAGCAGTACTTC.